This T cell receptor (beta chain) was obtained from a study of cytotoxic CD8 clonotypes in ibrutinib-treated CLL. Study as a whole: Of the patients, eleven to twelve were relapsed/refractory, some 15 treatment-naive and about 17 IGHV unmutated. Recorded responses included 24 partial and 2 complete; following median approximately 68 months, roughly 15 stayed remitted and around twelve progressed. After treatment lasting a median 12 months, range 6 to 36, response samples were collected. Mean per-sample yields comprised just over 250,000 productive templates and 85,000 to 95,000 productive rearrangements.

TCRdb's copy holds only in-frame clones and misses some; the assay was immunoSEQ multiplex PCR. Of approximately 60,000 clones listed, roughly three fifths were seen once; the top ten hold roughly 22%. The ends were cut back, 4 bases at V and 5 bases at J, with 12 bases in the middle. The germline V gene encodes CDR1 KGHSH and CDR2 LQKENI. This CDR3 is built from 14 residues. The chain couples TRBV18 to TRBJ1-5, with D maybe TRBD1 (6 bases). The sequence was obtained from a human donor with chronic lymphocytic leukemia. The sample in question was PBMCs, obtained after 24 months of ibrutinib treatment. CDR3 residues: CASSRKQGDQPQHF. The CDR3 nucleotides are TGTGCCAGCTCACGGAAACAGGGAGATCAGCCCCAGCATTTT.